The rows below give T cell receptor beta chains drawn from one sample of a study of blood T cell repertoires in COVID-19. Produced via immunoSEQ multiplex PCR; TCRdb's table is partial and in-frame only. The table records about 270,000 clones, around 80% of them present only once. The specimen was peripheral blood. Receptor source: a man of 80 years or more with acute or convalescent COVID-19. Each CDR3 is given with its conserved first and last residue. D genes are given only for firm matches. For some rows the clone size is stated as once, few or many, or as a class when expanded; others skip it.

>TRBD1|TRBV11-2|.|TRBJ1-3
CASSHPRQGIAGNTIYF
TGTGCCAGCAGCCACCCCCGACAGGGAATAGCTGGAAACACCATATATTTT
>TRBD1|TRBV6-5|few|TRBJ2-7
CASSTTGIEQYF
TGTGCCAGCAGTACGACAGGGATCGAGCAGTACTTC
>.|TRBV2|.|TRBJ2-7
CASSEAMGAVEQYF
TGTGCCAGCAGTGAAGCAATGGGGGCGGTTGAGCAGTACTTC
>.|TRBV6-5|.|TRBJ2-2
CASRNAGGELFF
TGTGCCAGCAGGAATGCGGGGGGGGAGCTGTTTTTT
>.|TRBV29-1|.|TRBJ1-4
CSVVGTNEKLFF
TGCAGCGTTGTCGGAACTAATGAAAAACTGTTTTTT
>.|TRBV5-1|once|TRBJ2-5
CASSRRTDGRETQYF
TGCGCCAGCAGCCGACGAACAGATGGGAGAGAGACCCAGTACTTC
>TRBD2|TRBV24-1|few|TRBJ2-1
CATSDWEGSSYNEQFF
TGTGCCACCAGTGATTGGGAGGGGAGCTCCTACAATGAGCAGTTCTTC
>.|TRBV21-1|.|TRBJ2-7
CASSKAGQGIYEQYF
TGTGCCAGCAGCAAAGCAGGACAGGGGATCTACGAGCAGTACTTC
>.|TRBV2|.|TRBJ2-1
CASSEDRNNEQFF
TGTGCCAGCAGTGAAGACAGGAACAATGAGCAGTTCTTC
>.|TRBV28|once|TRBJ2-7
CASSIQGTYEQYF
TGTGCCAGCAGTATACAGGGAACCTACGAGCAGTACTTC
>.|TRBV9|.|TRBJ1-3
CASSVLSGGTGNTIYF
TGTGCCAGCAGCGTATTATCGGGGGGGACTGGAAACACCATATATTTT
>.|TRBV7-9|.|TRBJ2-3
CASNRGTDTQYF
TGTGCCAGCAACCGAGGCACAGATACGCAGTATTTT
>.|TRBV2|.|TRBJ1-5
CASSRTANSNQPQHF
TGTGCCAGCAGTAGAACAGCAAATAGCAATCAGCCCCAGCATTTT
>.|TRBV7-3|.|TRBJ2-2
CASSLLGGARPGELFF
TGTGCCAGCAGCTTACTTGGGGGCGCGCGTCCCGGGGAGCTGTTTTTT
>.|TRBV4-1|.|TRBJ2-5
CASSSSRDIQETQYF
TGCGCCAGCAGCTCCTCTCGAGATATCCAAGAGACCCAGTACTTC
>TRBD1|TRBV19|.|TRBJ1-1
CASSTTGGRRDTEAFF
TGTGCCAGTAGCACAACAGGGGGCAGGAGGGACACTGAAGCTTTCTTT
>.|TRBV4-2|.|TRBJ1-2
CASSQTQTSQGTHGYTF
TGTGCCAGCAGCCAAACTCAAACCAGTCAGGGGACCCATGGCTACACCTTC
>.|TRBV10-3|.|TRBJ1-5
CAISESLLRGQPQHF
TGTGCCATCAGTGAGTCTTTGCTACGGGGACAGCCCCAGCATTTT
>.|TRBV21-1|.|TRBJ1-4
CASNYFPAYLNEKLFF
TGTGCCAGCAACTATTTCCCGGCTTATCTTAATGAAAAACTGTTTTTT
>.|TRBV27|once|TRBJ2-2
CASSLRAGDTGELFF
TGTGCCAGCAGTTTACGAGCAGGGGACACCGGGGAGCTGTTTTTT
>.|TRBV4-2|.|TRBJ1-1
CASSQDRGGTEAFF
TGTGCCAGCAGCCAAGACAGAGGAGGGACTGAAGCTTTCTTT
>.|TRBV7-2|few|TRBJ2-7
CASSLPRSGEQYF
TGTGCCAGCAGCCTCCCTCGTTCGGGCGAGCAGTACTTC
>.|TRBV30|.|TRBJ1-3
CAWSYGSHTIYF
TGTGCCTGGAGCTACGGGAGCCACACCATATATTTT
>TRBD1|TRBV5-1|.|TRBJ1-2
CASSLEQGYGYTF
TGCGCCAGCAGCTTGGAACAGGGGTATGGCTACACCTTC
>TRBD1|TRBV5-5|.|TRBJ1-2
CASSPGTGLYGYTF
TGTGCCAGCAGCCCGGGGACAGGGTTATATGGCTACACCTTC
>.|TRBV3-1/TRBV3-2|once|TRBJ1-5
CASSQTQGGYQPQHF
TGTGCCAGCAGCCAAACCCAGGGTGGGTATCAGCCCCAGCATTTT
>TRBD2|TRBV27|.|TRBJ2-2
CASSLLAGGTGELFF
TGTGCCAGCAGTTTACTAGCGGGAGGAACCGGGGAGCTGTTTTTT
>.|TRBV5-6|few|TRBJ1-5
CASSLGRDQPQHF
TGTGCCAGCAGCTTGGGGAGGGATCAGCCCCAGCATTTT
>TRBD2|TRBV28|.|TRBJ2-1
CASSLSKRGGRFKEQFF
TGTGCCAGCAGTTTATCTAAGCGGGGGGGGAGGTTTAAGGAGCAGTTCTTC
>TRBD2|TRBV5-1|.|TRBJ2-5
CASSNYPRGRTGETQYF
TGCGCCAGCAGCAATTACCCTCGCGGGAGGACGGGGGAGACCCAGTACTTC
>.|TRBV7-8|.|TRBJ1-2
CASSLDQAIANYGYTF
TGTGCCAGCAGCTTAGATCAGGCGATTGCTAACTATGGCTACACCTTC